The following is a T cell receptor (beta chain) sequence with its context. The sample comes from a study of shared clonotypes between healthy human individuals. Looked up from germline, CDR1 is MNHNY and CDR2 is SVGAGI (reference sequence). V gave up 0 bases and J gave up 0 bases, with 12 bases separating them. CDR3 length equals 16 residues. Profiled with immunoSEQ multiplex PCR; TCRdb holds only in-frame clones, not every one. The repertoire includes approximately 1,500,000 clones, approximately 98% of them detected once, and about 0.42% sits in the top ten. The sequenced sample consisted of naive CD4+ T cells sorted from blood. The subset is: CD45RA+ positively selected. The chain carries TRBV6-6 and TRBJ2-7; the D is unclear. The clonotype originates from a man aged 25 to 45 in good health. In DNA form, the CDR3 reads TGTGCCAGCAGTTACTCGAAGACGTCCAACTCCTACGAGCAGTACTTC. Protein: CASSYSKTSNSYEQYF.